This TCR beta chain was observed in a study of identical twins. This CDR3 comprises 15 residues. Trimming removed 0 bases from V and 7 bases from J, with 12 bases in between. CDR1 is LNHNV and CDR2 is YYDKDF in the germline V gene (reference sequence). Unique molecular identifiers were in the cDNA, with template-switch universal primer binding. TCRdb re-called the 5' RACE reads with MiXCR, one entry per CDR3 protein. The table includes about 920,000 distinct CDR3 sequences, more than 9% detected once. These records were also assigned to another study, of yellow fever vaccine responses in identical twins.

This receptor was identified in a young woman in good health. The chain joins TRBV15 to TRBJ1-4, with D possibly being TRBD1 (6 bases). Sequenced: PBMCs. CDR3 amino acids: CATSRDRGGGEKLFF. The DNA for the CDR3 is TGTGCCACCAGCAGAGACAGGGGAGGGGGTGAAAAACTGTTTTTT.